Each of the 30 T cell receptor beta chains below was sequenced from the same sample in a study of response to subunit inactivated influenza vaccine. Each CDR3 protein gets one entry after TCRdb re-called the RT-PCR reads with MiXCR. The sample holds about 520,000 distinct CDR3 sequences; 7.2% are singletons and the top ten take about an eighth. The material was PBMCs from blood, obtained roughly 24 months after vaccination. These receptors came from a man aged 45-69 years who received an inactivated influenza vaccine.

This clonotype was seen ten or more times. This rearrangement joins TRBV3-1 to TRBJ2-1; 8 nucleotides match TRBD2. This CDR3 has 17 residues. V shed 0 bases, J shed 2 bases, and the junction held 6 bases outside the gene matches. CDR1 is LGHDT and CDR2 is YNNKEL in the germline V gene (reference sequence). Here the CDR3 reads CASSQEGGLAPYNEQFF. CDR3 coding DNA: TGTGCCAGCAGCCAAGAGGGAGGACTAGCCCCCTACAATGAGCAGTTCTTC.

This clonotype has only a few counts. This sequence joins TRBV12-3 or TRBV12-4 and TRBJ2-1, with no clear D. Trimming stripped 6 bases from V and 5 bases from J, with 5 bases between. This CDR3 has 11 residues. The CDR3 sequence: CASRVNNEQFF. DNA of the CDR3: TGTGCCAGCAGAGTGAACAATGAGCAGTTCTTC.

There are a few counts of this clonotype. The chain links TRBV20-1 to TRBJ1-2; D is unclear. The CDR3 sequence is 14 residues long. The V gene's germline CDR1 is DFQATT and CDR2 SNEGSKA (reference sequence). Trimming pared 1 base from V and 1 base from J, leaving 10 bases between. Written as DNA, the CDR3 is TGCAGTGCTAGAGGTAGCTGGGATAACTATGGCTACACCTTC. Protein: CSARGSWDNYGYTF.

This clonotype was picked up a small number of times. The CDR3 bases are TGTGCCAGCGCAGCACAGGGCACAGATACGCAGTATTTT. Its protein product is CASAAQGTDTQYF. This chain joins TRBV2 and TRBJ2-3; possible D gene TRBD1, 5 bases. The V end lost 8 bases, the J end lost 1 base, and 10 bases lay between the germline ends. This CDR3 is built from 13 residues. Germline V gene sequence: CDR1 SNHLY, CDR2 FYNNEI.

This clonotype was seen at least ten times. V gene TRBV11-2 combines with J gene TRBJ2-3, with 8 bases lining up with TRBD2. The CDR3 covers 16 residues. CDR1 is SGHAT and CDR2 is FQNNGV in the germline V gene. With 5 bases clipped from V and 10 bases from J, the junction kept 17 bases outside the gene matches. CDR3 DNA: TGTGCCAGCAGCCCCACTGAGGGCCAGGGGACTAGATCGCAGTATTTT. Translation: CASSPTEGQGTRSQYF.

As for this clonotype: A clone one base away is much larger, so this may be a read error. The gene calls are TRBV5-6 and TRBJ2-1, with a possible D match to TRBD1 (5 bases). This CDR3 is 15 amino acids long. CDR1 is SGHDT and CDR2 is YYEEEE in the germline V gene. Trimming cost V 0 bases and J 11 bases, with 18 bases left between them. CDR3 in DNA: TGTGCCAGCAGCTTGGGGACAAGGTTGGATGATAAGCAGTTCTTC. It is translated as CASSLGTRLDDKQFF.

This clonotype was observed at least ten times. The chain joins TRBV6-2 or TRBV6-3 to TRBJ2-5; 11 bases line up with TRBD2. The V gene's germline CDR1 is MNHEY and CDR2 SVGEGT. The CDR3 contains 15 residues. Trimming took 4 bases from V and 4 from J; bases not matched to a gene: 5. The DNA of the CDR3 is TGTGCCAGCAGTTTCGGACTAGCGGGCTCAGAGACCCAGTACTTC. It encodes CASSFGLAGSETQYF.

This clonotype has ten or more counts. V is TRBV29-1 and J is TRBJ1-1; no reliable D call. CDR3 size: 13 residues. Trimming cost V 3 bases and J 1 base, with 9 bases left between them. The germline gives CDR1 SQVTM, CDR2 ANQGSEA. CDR3 nucleotides: TGCAGCGTTGATCAGGTGGGGAACACTGAAGCTTTCTTT. Translated: CSVDQVGNTEAFF. The full variable domain, rest sourced from reference TRBV29-1 and TRBJ1-1, is SAVISQKPSRDICQRGTSLTIQCQVDSQVTMMFWYRQQPGQSLTLIATANQGSEATYESGFVIDKFPISRPNLTFSTLTVSNMSPEDSSIYLCSVDQVGNTEAFFGQGTRLTVV.

This clonotype was observed at least ten times. CDR3 DNA sequence: TGCGCCAGCAGCTTTTACGGGCGGGACACAGGACACGAGCAGTACTTC. It yields the protein CASSFYGRDTGHEQYF. This chain joins TRBV5-1 and TRBJ2-7; D is possibly TRBD1 or TRBD2 (6 bases each). Germline values: CDR1 SGHRS, CDR2 YFSETQ. With 2 bases removed from V and 5 bases from J, the gap between germline ends came to 20 bases. The CDR3 loop spans 16 amino acids.

In this sample, this clonotype turned up many times. This sequence joins TRBV18 and TRBJ2-2, with D perhaps given as TRBD1 or TRBD2 (5 bases each). The germline V gene has CDR1 KGHSH and CDR2 LQKENI. The CDR3 runs 13 residues. The V end lost 2 bases, the J end lost 6 bases, and 7 bases lay between the germline ends. The CDR3 nucleotides read TGTGCCAGCTCACCAGGGGGATCCGGGGAGCTGTTTTTT. It encodes CASSPGGSGELFF.

This clonotype was counted at least ten times. V and J are TRBV20-1 and TRBJ2-3, with TRBD2 matching 8 bases. CDR3 length: 14 amino acids. The germline gives CDR1 DFQATT, CDR2 SNEGSKA (reference sequence). J was trimmed by 3 bases and V by 1 base; bases with no gene match: 3. CDR3 amino acids: CSARGGRSTDTQYF. Written as DNA, the CDR3 is TGCAGTGCTAGAGGCGGGAGGTCTACAGATACGCAGTATTTT.

V and J are TRBV6-2 or TRBV6-3 and TRBJ2-7, with D uncertain. The CDR3 covers 14 residues. The V gene's germline CDR1 is MNHEY and CDR2 SVGEGT. The V gene lost 8 bases and the J gene lost 4 bases, with 18 bases spanning the gap. CDR3 DNA sequence: TGTGCCAGCGCCACCGTGGATCTCCGTTACGAGCAGTACTTC. Its translation is CASATVDLRYEQYF.

This clonotype was seen many times. It is unclear where the CDR3 begins or ends on the DNA, so no DNA is shown, and the CDR3 is as TCRdb lists it. This chain joins TRBV21-1 and TRBJ2-7; the DNA was not compared with TRBD1, the D call given in the table. TRBV21-1 is designated a pseudogene. The CDR3 is 15 residues long, ends included. This CDR3 reads CASSAWGTGSYEQYF.

This clonotype was seen only a few times. The chain recombines TRBV12-3 or TRBV12-4 with TRBJ1-2; TRBD1 matches 9 bases. V was clipped by 6 bases and J by 4 bases; unmatched bases: 15. This CDR3 contains 17 residues. The CDR3 region has the DNA TGTGCCAGCAGCCGGACCGGGACAGGGCGATTTGGCTATGGCTACACCTTC. Protein sequence: CASSRTGTGRFGYGYTF.

In this sample, this clonotype turned up a few times. V gene TRBV29-1 combines with J gene TRBJ1-2, with 7 bases matching TRBD1. The CDR3 has 14 residues. Germline V gene data show CDR1 as SQVTM and CDR2 as ANQGSEA. V lost 4 bases and J lost 4; bases outside the gene matches: 9. This CDR3 reads CSVGLGQKTYGYTF. CDR3 DNA: TGCAGCGTTGGCTTGGGACAGAAGACCTATGGCTACACCTTC. The full variable domain, in which reference TRBV29-1 and TRBJ1-2 provide the parts outside the CDR3, is SAVISQKPSRDICQRGTSLTIQCQVDSQVTMMFWYRQQPGQSLTLIATANQGSEATYESGFVIDKFPISRPNLTFSTLTVSNMSPEDSSIYLCSVGLGQKTYGYTFGSGTRLTVV.

V is TRBV6-2 or TRBV6-3 and J is TRBJ1-1; a weak D match, TRBD1 (6 bases). Germline values: CDR1 MNHEY, CDR2 SVGEGT. Trimming shortened V by 5 bases and J by 4 bases, and 11 bases separated the two germline ends. There are 13 residues in the CDR3. Here the CDR3 DNA reads TGTGCCAGCAGTACTACAGGGCTCACTGAAGCTTTCTTT. Encoded protein: CASSTTGLTEAFF.

This clonotype was seen ten or more times. This sequence joins TRBV5-1 and TRBJ2-1; D possibly corresponds to TRBD1 (7 bases). Trimming left V 3 bases short and J 8 bases short, with 9 bases between. There are 12 residues in the CDR3. In germline, CDR1 is SGHRS, CDR2 YFSETQ. CDR3 DNA: TGCGCCAGCAGCTCAGGGGGGCATGAGCAGTTCTTC. Its protein is CASSSGGHEQFF.

This clonotype was counted only a few times. V usage is TRBV15 and J usage is TRBJ2-5; no definite D call. V lost 3 bases and J 7 bases, leaving 21 bases between the germline ends. This CDR3 region has 16 residues. Germline CDR1 LNHNV, CDR2 YYDKDF (reference sequence). CDR3 DNA sequence: TGTGCCACCAGCAGGCCGACCAAAGAATTAGGCGGGACCCAGTACTTC. The encoded protein is CATSRPTKELGGTQYF.

In its sample, this clonotype was seen a few times. The rearrangement uses TRBV7-2 and TRBJ1-5, with D maybe TRBD1 (5 bases). V was shortened by 2 bases and J by 6 bases, with 14 bases between the two germline ends. Germline loops: CDR1 SGHTA, CDR2 FQGNSA. There are 15 residues in the CDR3. The CDR3 DNA reads TGTGCCAGCAGCTTAAGCAGGGCTTTAGGTCAGCCCCAGCATTTT. It specifies CASSLSRALGQPQHF.

The chain recombines TRBV10-3 with TRBJ2-7; tentatively, D is TRBD2 (5 bases). This CDR3 is 14 amino acids long. Trimming pared 1 base from V and 3 bases from J, leaving 10 bases between. Looked up from germline, CDR1 is ENHRY and CDR2 is SYGVKD. CDR3 amino acids: CAISEFGESYEQYF. The CDR3 coding sequence is TGTGCCATCAGTGAGTTTGGGGAGAGCTACGAGCAGTACTTC.

The chain links TRBV29-1 to TRBJ2-2; D is undetermined. Trimming cost V 6 bases and J 1 base, with 12 bases left between them. CDR1 and CDR2 from the germline V gene are SQVTM and ANQGSEA. This CDR3 is built from 14 residues. In DNA, the CDR3 is TGCAGCGTCGCTAATACAGTGAACACCGGGGAGCTGTTTTTT. It translates to CSVANTVNTGELFF.

This clonotype was counted ten times or more. This rearrangement joins TRBV12-3 or TRBV12-4 to TRBJ2-7; D is ambiguous. This CDR3 comprises 11 residues. The V and J ends lost 3 bases and 7 bases respectively, with 7 bases between them. The CDR3 spells CASSFGVEQYF. CDR3 bases: TGTGCCAGCAGTTTTGGGGTTGAGCAGTACTTC.

This clonotype was picked up a small number of times. V usage is TRBV7-9 and J usage is TRBJ1-2; D remains unclear. Trimming cost V 5 bases and J 5 bases, with 9 bases left between them. This CDR3 comprises 12 residues. Per germline, CDR1 SEHNR and CDR2 FQNEAQ (reference sequence). The CDR3 nucleotides read TGTGCCAGCAGCCGGGTCGATTATGGCTACACCTTC. Its protein is CASSRVDYGYTF.

This clonotype was seen at least ten times. The rearrangement joins TRBV5-1 to TRBJ1-1; D possibly corresponds to TRBD1 (6 bases). The length of the CDR3 is 17 residues. Looked up from germline, CDR1 is SGHRS and CDR2 is YFSETQ. V lost 4 bases to trimming and J lost 4 bases, with 23 bases between them. In nucleotides, the CDR3 is TGCGCCAGCAGCGATTTGGTAATGCAAACAGGGTTCACTGAAGCTTTCTTT. This encodes CASSDLVMQTGFTEAFF. The entire variable domain, with the rest obtained from reference TRBV5-1 and TRBJ1-1, is as follows: KAGVTQTPRYLIKTRGQQVTLSCSPISGHRSVSWYQQTPGQGLQFLFEYFSETQRNKGNFPGRFSGRQFSNSRSEMNVSTLELGDSALYLCASSDLVMQTGFTEAFFGQGTRLTVV.

This clonotype has ten or more counts. The rearrangement joins TRBV10-3 to TRBJ2-1, with 10 bases lining up with TRBD2. With 8 bases clipped from V and 5 bases from J, the junction kept 3 bases outside the gene matches. CDR1 ENHRY and CDR2 SYGVKD come from the germline V gene. The CDR3 has 13 amino acids. Written as DNA, the CDR3 is TGTGCCATCGCTAGCGGGGGCAACAATGAGCAGTTCTTC. Residues: CAIASGGNNEQFF.

This clonotype was counted many times. The genes are TRBV28 and TRBJ1-5; D not certain. The CDR3 loop spans 16 amino acids. Trimming took 7 bases from V and 2 from J, leaving 18 bases between them. In germline, CDR1 is MDHEN, CDR2 SYDVKM. The chain's CDR3 is CASTSGRGFGNQPQHF. CDR3 DNA sequence: TGTGCCAGCACCTCTGGACGTGGTTTTGGCAATCAGCCCCAGCATTTT.

By its share, this clonotype is medium-sized. The chain joins TRBV20-1 to TRBJ2-7; perhaps TRBD2 as D (7 bases). The length of the CDR3 is 14 residues. The ends were cut back, 0 bases at V and 2 bases at J, with 11 bases in the middle. CDR1 and CDR2 from the germline V gene are DFQATT and SNEGSKA (reference sequence). CDR3 nucleotide sequence: TGCAGTGCTAGAGATGGAGGGGGGGCCTACGAGCAGTACTTC. Its translation: CSARDGGGAYEQYF.

This clonotype appeared many times. The chain joins TRBV7-2 to TRBJ1-2; tentative D call: TRBD1 (6 bases). V was cut by 2 bases and J by 6 bases, with 22 bases left in between. The CDR3 has 17 residues. Germline V gene sequence: CDR1 SGHTA, CDR2 FQGNSA. Written as DNA, the CDR3 is TGTGCCAGCAGCTTAATCCCCGTCCTAGGGGGGTACAATGGCTACACCTTC. Translated, it gives CASSLIPVLGGYNGYTF. Complete variable domain (other parts from reference TRBV7-2 and TRBJ1-2): GAGVSQSPSNKVTEKGKDVELRCDPISGHTALYWYRQSLGQGLEFLIYFQGNSAPDKSGLPSDRFSAERTGGSVSTLTIQRTQQEDSAVYLCASSLIPVLGGYNGYTFGSGTRLTVV.

The sample holds many counts of this clonotype. The rearrangement joins TRBV12-5 to TRBJ2-7; a weak D match, TRBD1 (6 bases). The CDR3 is made up of 12 amino acids. The V end was cut by 10 bases, the J end by 3 bases, with 13 bases between. Per germline, CDR1 LGHNT and CDR2 FRNRAP. CDR3 loop: CATSGAGYEQYF. The CDR3 coding sequence is TGTGCTACCTCAGGGGCCGGCTACGAGCAGTACTTC.

In this sample, this clonotype turned up many times. CDR3 sequence reads: CASSQVGTGGAYNEQFF. The CDR3 DNA follows: TGCGCCAGCAGCCAAGTCGGAACGGGGGGGGCATACAATGAGCAGTTCTTC. V is TRBV4-3 and J is TRBJ2-1, with 8 nucleotides matching TRBD2. CDR3 length equals 17 residues. V was clipped by 1 base and J by 4 bases; unmatched bases: 9. Germline CDR1 reads LGHNA; CDR2 reads YSLEER.